The present T cell receptor beta chain was sequenced within a study of CD4+ T cells in melanoma. Findings and limits, study-wide: Diverse differentiation states were reported for melanoma neoantigen-specific CD4+ T cells. CD8+ T cell, macrophage and B cell function reportedly correlated with neoantigen-specific CD4+ T cells.

On this clone itself: Its antigen is currently unknown.

This CDR3 is built from 15 residues. With V trimmed by 6 bases and J by 7 bases, 7 bases remained unmatched. CDR1 is SNHLY and CDR2 is FYNNEI in the germline V gene. Repertoires were generated with immunoSEQ multiplex PCR, while TCRdb's copy carries only in-frame clones and drops some. The table shows some 4,000 clones, with roughly 72% occurring only once. The source of this sequence is a human donor with melanoma. This chain uses TRBV2 with TRBJ1-6; TRBD1 matches at 9 bases. Material for sequencing was tumor tissue. The CDR3 loop is CASRLGTGRNSPLHF. CDR3 nucleotide sequence: TGTGCCAGCAGACTCGGGACAGGGAGGAATTCACCCCTCCACTTT.